Below are 9 T cell receptor beta chains sequenced from a single sample in a study of blood T cell repertoires in COVID-19 (dated by TCRdb to 2018 to 2020). The library was built by means of the immunoSEQ multiplex PCR assay. TCRdb obtained this table from immuneACCESS and retained in-frame rearrangements with V and J assigned. These tables miss some clones; where compared with another copy, unresolved V genes account for less than half of the shortfall, and the remainder is unexplained. In all, the sample holds 110,000 to 150,000 clones, and approximately 80% of those were seen once. Roughly 8.6% of the sample belongs to the ten largest clones. Material: peripheral blood. These receptors originate from a woman older than 75 in a cohort sampled during active or convalescent COVID-19.

The chain recombines TRBV12-3 or TRBV12-4 with TRBJ1-2; D is possibly TRBD1 (5 bases). The germline V and J ends were trimmed by 7 bases and 6 bases, with 9 bases remaining between them. This CDR3 spans 11 amino acids. The CDR3 DNA follows: TGTGCCAGCACCTGGGGCGATGGCTACACCTTC. Amino acid sequence: CASTWGDGYTF.

The chain uses TRBV7-8 and TRBJ2-7, with 8 bases aligning to TRBD1. This CDR3 is 14 amino acids long. The germline CDR1 and CDR2 sequences are SGHVS and FQNEAQ. With 6 bases clipped from V and 9 bases from J, the junction kept 13 bases outside the gene matches. In DNA, the CDR3 is TGTGCCAGCAGTATGGCCAGGGGGCAGGGGGGGCAGTACTTC. Translating gives CASSMARGQGGQYF.

For this clone: Germline is not matched at one junction end, which may reflect a read error. The V call is TRBV6-2 or TRBV6-3, the J call TRBJ1-6; the match to TRBD1 covers 8 bases. Germline values: CDR1 MNHEY, CDR2 SVGEGT. This CDR3 region has 13 residues. In nucleotides, the CDR3 is TGTGCCAGCAGTCGGACAGGGAACGTTGGGAAGGGCTTT. Its translation: CASSRTGNVGKGF.

In DNA, the CDR3 is TGCGCCAGCAGCTTGAGCGGGGGCCAAGAGACCCAGTACTTC. Translated: CASSLSGGQETQYF. This chain connects TRBV5-1 to TRBJ2-5; TRBD2 matches at 8 bases. Germline V gene lookup returns CDR1 SGHRS and CDR2 YFSETQ. The CDR3 consists of 14 residues. The V gene end was trimmed by 1 base and the J gene end by 1 base; junction bases not matched to a gene: 0.

In its sample, this clone was seen once. CDR3 in amino acids: CASSPATGDDTQYF. The CDR3 nucleotides are TGTGCCAGCAGTCCGGCGACAGGGGATGATACGCAGTATTTT. The chain joins TRBV27 to TRBJ2-3, with TRBD1 matching 8 bases. Germline loops: CDR1 MNHEY, CDR2 SMNVEV (reference sequence). V gave up 5 bases and J gave up 6 bases; unmatched junction bases: 7. The CDR3 totals 14 residues.

This chain joins TRBV27 and TRBJ1-1, with a weak D call TRBD1 (6 bases). CDR1 and CDR2 from the germline V gene are MNHEY and SMNVEV (reference sequence). The V end lost 5 bases, the J end lost 4 bases, and 11 bases lay between the germline ends. This CDR3 is 13 amino acids long. As DNA, the CDR3 is TGTGCCAGCAGTCCGTCAGGGGTCACTGAAGCTTTCTTT. Amino acids: CASSPSGVTEAFF.

The V gene is TRBV19, the J gene TRBJ1-1; a possible D gene is TRBD1 (6 bases). V lost 10 bases and J lost 0, with 15 bases in between. CDR1 and CDR2 (germline): LNHDA, SQIVND (reference sequence). This CDR3 contains 14 residues. The CDR3 reads CATGEGALNTEAFF. CDR3 DNA: TGTGCCACAGGGGAAGGAGCGCTGAACACTGAAGCTTTCTTT.

The rearrangement uses TRBV27 and TRBJ2-7, with 8 bases that match TRBD1. J gave up 4 bases and V 6 bases, and 23 bases lay outside the gene matches. Germline V gives CDR1 MNHEY, CDR2 SMNVEV (reference sequence). The CDR3 spans 19 residues. The CDR3 sequence: CASSPDEIIGEQGAYEQYV. CDR3 nucleotide sequence: TGTGCCAGCAGCCCAGACGAAATCATAGGTGAGCAGGGGGCGTACGAGCAGTACGTC.

This sequence joins TRBV9 and TRBJ2-5; 8 nucleotides line up with TRBD2. The V segment lost 0 bases and the J segment 7 bases; nucleotides outside the gene matches: 8. The CDR3 spans 15 residues. CDR1 SGDLS and CDR2 YYNGEE come from the germline V gene. The CDR3: CASSVGDLRGGTQYF. CDR3 bases: TGTGCCAGCAGCGTAGGGGACCTCCGGGGGGGGACCCAGTACTTC.